The rows below give T cell receptor beta chains drawn from one sample of a study of OX40 agonist ivuxolimab in advanced cancers. The protocol was immunoSEQ multiplex PCR, while the TCRdb copy is restricted to in-frame clones and leaves out a portion. The sample gives some 30,000 clones, nearly 95% of which show up once; around 8.9% is in the top ten. The starting material was CD4+ or CD8+ T cells sorted from blood, obtained in a trial of the OX40 agonist ivuxolimab. The receptors derive from an adult with an advanced solid tumor such as melanoma, head and neck, liver or kidney cancer. CDR3s include the opening cysteine and the closing phenylalanine or tryptophan. D genes are given only for firm matches. For some rows the clone size is stated as once, few or many, or as a class when expanded; others skip it.

>TRBJ2-1|TRBV15|NA|NA
TGTGCCACCAGCAGCAGATTTGACTACAATGAGCAGTTCTTC
CATSSRFDYNEQFF
>TRBJ2-7|TRBV6-1|NA|TRBD1
TGTGCCAGCATTAAGGGACAGGGAAAATCTTACGAGCAGTACTTC
CASIKGQGKSYEQYF
>TRBJ2-1|TRBV27|NA|NA
TGTGCCAGCAGTTTTCTGGGGGAGATTTACAATGAGCAGTTCTTC
CASSFLGEIYNEQFF
>TRBJ2-1|TRBV4-2|NA|NA
TGTGCCAGCAGCCAAATTACAGGGTCCTACAATGAGCAGTTCTTC
CASSQITGSYNEQFF
>TRBJ2-7|TRBV9|once|TRBD1
TGTGCCAGCAGCGCCGGGGGGACAGGGCAATACGAGCAGTACTTC
CASSAGGTGQYEQYF
>TRBJ1-5|TRBV4-1|NA|NA
TGCGCCAGCAGCCAAGTGGACGGGCGGGGCAATCAGCCCCAGCATTTT
CASSQVDGRGNQPQHF
>TRBJ2-1|TRBV30|NA|NA
TGTGCCTGGGCAAGGGGGAGGGGGTACAATGAGCAGTTCTTC
CAWARGRGYNEQFF
>TRBJ2-5|TRBV12-1|NA|NA
TGTGCCAGCAGCTTACGGACTAGCGGGTACCAAGAGACCCAGTACTTC
CASSLRTSGYQETQYF
>TRBJ2-7|TRBV11-1|NA|NA
TGTGCCAGCAGCTTAGCGGGACGCCTCTACGAGCAGTACTTC
CASSLAGRLYEQYF
>TRBJ2-1|TRBV27|NA|NA
TGTGCCAGCAGTTTAACAGGGATGGGAAACAATGAGCAGTTCTTC
CASSLTGMGNNEQFF
>TRBJ1-4|TRBV18|NA|TRBD1
TGTGCCAGCTCACCAGGGACAGGGGGCGCGAGGAGCGAAAAACTGTTTTTT
CASSPGTGGARSEKLFF
>TRBJ2-7|TRBV19|NA|TRBD2
TGTGCCACTCTAGCGGGCCCCTACGAGCAGTACTTC
CATLAGPYEQYF
>TRBJ1-5|TRBV6-5|NA|NA
TGTGCCAGCAGCTACAGGGAGGATTATCAGCCCCAGCATTTT
CASSYREDYQPQHF
>TRBJ1-2|TRBV10-3|NA|NA
TGTGCCACCGGGACTACCAGGGGCTACACCTTC
CATGTTRGYTF
>TRBJ2-2|TRBV4-1|few|NA
TGCGCCAGCAGCCTCGGACACAACACCGGGGAGCTGTTTTTT
CASSLGHNTGELFF
>TRBJ2-7|TRBV6-5|NA|TRBD2
TGTGCCAGCAGTTACTATCAAGGGACTATGACCTACGAGCAGTACTTC
CASSYYQGTMTYEQYF
>TRBJ2-7|TRBV4-1|NA|TRBD1
TGCGCCAGCAGCCAGGGGGGACAGGGGGGGGGCGAGCAGTACTTC
CASSQGGQGGGEQYF
>TRBJ2-7|TRBV9|NA|TRBD2
TGTGCCAGCAGCGTAGGGTCTAGCGGGGGGGCCTACGAGCAGTACTTC
CASSVGSSGGAYEQYF
>TRBJ2-7|TRBV27|NA|NA
TGTGCCAGCAGTTTTAGCGACAGCTACGAGCAGTACTTC
CASSFSDSYEQYF
>TRBJ1-6|TRBV5-6|NA|TRBD1
TGTGCCAGCAGCGGTGAGGGGGCTTTTAATTCACCCCTCCACTTT
CASSGEGAFNSPLHF
>TRBJ2-7|TRBV5-1|NA|TRBD1
TGTGCCAGCAACCGGGACAGGACCGAGCAGTACTTC
CASNRDRTEQYF
>TRBJ2-1|TRBV9|NA|TRBD1
TGTGCCAGCAGCGTACCGGGACAGGGGGGAGATGAGCAGTTCTTC
CASSVPGQGGDEQFF
>TRBJ1-5|TRBV27|NA|TRBD1
TGTGCCAGCAGTTCGGGACAGGGTGCCAATCAGCCCCAGCATTTT
CASSSGQGANQPQHF
>TRBJ1-5|TRBV7-9|NA|NA
TGTGCCAGCAGCAAAACAGGGCTCAATCAGCCCCAGCATTTT
CASSKTGLNQPQHF
>TRBJ2-7|TRBV9|few|NA
TGTGCCAGCAGCGGGGACGGCTACGAGCAGTACTTC
CASSGDGYEQYF
>TRBJ2-7|TRBV2|NA|TRBD1
TGTGCCAGCAGATTCGGACAGGGGGCAAGCGAGCAGTACTTC
CASRFGQGASEQYF
>TRBJ2-7|TRBV10-3|NA|TRBD2
TGTGCCATCAACGCGGAGGGAGCGGGAGAGCAGTACTTC
CAINAEGAGEQYF
>TRBJ2-2|TRBV7-9|NA|NA
TGTGCCAGCAGCTTAGCTTGGCAGGGAAACACCGGGGAGCTGTTTTTT
CASSLAWQGNTGELFF
>TRBJ2-3|TRBV5-1|once|TRBD2
TGCGCCAGCAGCGCCGGGGAGGGAACAGATACGCAGTATTTT
CASSAGEGTDTQYF
>TRBJ2-1|TRBV4-1|NA|NA
TGCGCCAGCAGCCAAGAAGAGGCCTACAATGAGCAGTTCTTC
CASSQEEAYNEQFF
>TRBJ1-1|TRBV13|NA|TRBD1
TGTGCCAGCAGCTTAGCTTTGGGACAGGGGCACGGCACTGAAGCTTTCTTT
CASSLALGQGHGTEAFF
>TRBJ2-3|TRBV10-3|once|NA
TGTGCCATCAGTGAACGGGACGGCACAGATACGCAGTATTTT
CAISERDGTDTQYF
>TRBJ2-7|TRBV7-6|NA|NA
TGTGCCAGCAGCGAGGTTAGCAGTTCCTACGAGCAGTACTTC
CASSEVSSSYEQYF
>TRBJ2-7|TRBV7-2|once|NA
TGTGCCAGCAGCTTAGGGGGCAGCGTGGAGCAGTACTTC
CASSLGGSVEQYF
>TRBJ2-7|TRBV5-6|NA|TRBD2
TGTGCCAGCAGCTCTAGGACTAGCGGGAGGTGGGAGCAGTACTTC
CASSSRTSGRWEQYF
>TRBJ2-7|TRBV2|NA|TRBD2
TGTGCCAGAGGTGGGGGGGACGAGCAGTACTTC
CARGGGDEQYF
>TRBJ2-7|TRBV9|NA|NA
TGTGCCAGCACACCAGCCAGAACCCTGGGAGGATACGAGCAGTACTTC
CASTPARTLGGYEQYF
>TRBJ1-3|TRBV5-1|NA|NA
TGCGCCAGCAGCACGGGGGGGCCCGAACTCTCTGGAAACACCATATATTTT
CASSTGGPELSGNTIYF
>TRBJ1-3|TRBV5-1|once|NA
TGCGCCAGCAGCTCCGGAAACACCATATATTTT
CASSSGNTIYF
>TRBJ2-3|TRBV30|NA|NA
TGTGCCTGCGAGCCCTTACTTAGCACAGATACGCAGTATTTT
CACEPLLSTDTQYF
>TRBJ2-7|TRBV7-3|NA|TRBD2
TGTGCCAGCAGCGCGGAGGCTAGCGGGAGCTACGAGCAGTACTTC
CASSAEASGSYEQYF